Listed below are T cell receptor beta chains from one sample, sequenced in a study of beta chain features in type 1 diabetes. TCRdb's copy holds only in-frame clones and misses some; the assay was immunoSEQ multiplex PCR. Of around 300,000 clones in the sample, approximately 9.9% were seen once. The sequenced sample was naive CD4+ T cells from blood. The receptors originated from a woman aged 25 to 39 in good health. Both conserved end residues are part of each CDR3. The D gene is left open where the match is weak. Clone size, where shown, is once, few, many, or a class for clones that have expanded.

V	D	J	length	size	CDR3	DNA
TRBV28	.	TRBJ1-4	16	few	CASTSLGQGSREKLFF	TGTGCCAGCACCTCCTTGGGGCAGGGGTCGAGGGAAAAACTGTTTTTT
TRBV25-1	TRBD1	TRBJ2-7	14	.	CASSDRDRVYEQYF	TGTGCCAGCAGTGACCGGGACAGGGTCTACGAGCAGTACTTC
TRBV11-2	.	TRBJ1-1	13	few	CASSSQGDTEAFF	TGTGCCAGCAGCTCCCAGGGCGACACTGAAGCTTTCTTT
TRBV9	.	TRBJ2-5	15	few	CASSEQTGLGETQYF	TGTGCCAGCAGCGAGCAGACAGGTTTAGGAGAGACCCAGTACTTC
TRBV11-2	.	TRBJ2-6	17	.	CASSLVMVRSGANVLTF	TGTGCCAGCAGCTTAGTCATGGTACGGTCTGGGGCCAACGTCCTGACTTTC
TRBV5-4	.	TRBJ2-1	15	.	CASSLDGSWYNEQFF	TGTGCCAGCAGCTTGGACGGGAGCTGGTACAATGAGCAGTTCTTC
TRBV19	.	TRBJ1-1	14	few	CASSTGMTRSEAFF	TGTGCCAGTAGTACAGGGATGACGAGGTCTGAAGCTTTCTTT
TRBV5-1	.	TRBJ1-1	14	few	CASSLTGRDTEAFF	TGCGCCAGCAGCTTGACAGGACGAGACACTGAAGCTTTCTTT
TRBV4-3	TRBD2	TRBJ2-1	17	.	CASSQDGPLAVYNEQFF	TGCGCCAGCAGCCAAGACGGCCCTCTAGCGGTATACAATGAGCAGTTCTTC
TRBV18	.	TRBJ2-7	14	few	CASSPPQPLDEQYF	TGTGCCAGCTCACCACCGCAGCCCCTAGACGAGCAGTACTTC
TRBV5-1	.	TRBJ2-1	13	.	CASSSTGNNEQFF	TGCGCCAGCAGCTCAACAGGGAACAATGAGCAGTTCTTC
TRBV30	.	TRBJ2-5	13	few	CAWSVAGKETQYF	TGTGCCTGGAGTGTTGCGGGGAAAGAGACCCAGTACTTC
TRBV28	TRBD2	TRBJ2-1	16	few	CASSLILAGVYNEQFF	TGTGCCAGCAGTTTAATCCTAGCGGGAGTTTACAATGAGCAGTTCTTC
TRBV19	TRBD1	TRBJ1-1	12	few	CASRTGWTEAFF	TGTGCCAGTAGGACAGGGTGGACTGAAGCTTTCTTT
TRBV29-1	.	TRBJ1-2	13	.	CSAGAGPNYGYTF	TGCAGCGCTGGGGCAGGGCCTAACTATGGCTACACCTTC
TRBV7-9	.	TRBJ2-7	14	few	CASSGQGGDYEQYF	TGTGCCAGCAGCGGTCAGGGTGGAGACTACGAGCAGTACTTC
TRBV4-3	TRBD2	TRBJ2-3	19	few	CASSRTGWTSGTSTDTQYF	TGCGCCAGCAGCCGCACCGGGTGGACTAGCGGAACTAGCACAGATACGCAGTATTTT
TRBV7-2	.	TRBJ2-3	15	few	CASSLGIADTDTQYF	TGTGCCAGCAGCTTAGGGATAGCGGACACAGATACGCAGTATTTT
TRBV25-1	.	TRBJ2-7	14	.	CASSEYLTGAGQYF	TGTGCCAGCAGTGAATACCTCACGGGAGCCGGGCAGTACTTC
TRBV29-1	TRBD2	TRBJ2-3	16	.	CSVEDLGAGVTDTQYF	TGCAGCGTTGAAGATCTAGGAGCGGGAGTCACAGATACGCAGTATTTT
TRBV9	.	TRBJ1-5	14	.	CASSVDSGAQPQHF	TGTGCCAGCAGCGTAGATTCAGGGGCCCAGCCCCAGCATTTT
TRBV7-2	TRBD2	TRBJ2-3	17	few	CASSLQRESSSTDTQYF	TGTGCCAGCAGCTTGCAGCGGGAGTCCTCTAGCACAGATACGCAGTATTTT
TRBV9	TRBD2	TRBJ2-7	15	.	CASSAGLAASYEQYF	TGTGCCAGCAGCGCCGGACTAGCGGCTTCCTACGAGCAGTACTTC
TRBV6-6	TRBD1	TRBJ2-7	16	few	CAISGTGVSSSYEQYF	TGTGCCATCTCCGGGACAGGGGTTTCCAGCTCCTACGAGCAGTACTTC
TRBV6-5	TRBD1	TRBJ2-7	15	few	CASTLQRTGAYEQYF	TGTGCCAGCACCCTACAACGGACAGGGGCCTACGAGCAGTACTTC
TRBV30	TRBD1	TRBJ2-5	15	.	CAWGTGQGNLETQYF	TGTGCCTGGGGTACGGGACAGGGGAATTTGGAGACCCAGTACTTC